This entry concerns a single TCR beta chain. This sample was included in a study of blood T cell repertoires in COVID-19. Across the study: From T cells, B-cell-depleted T cells, or PBMCs came the material, which was cDNA or gDNA.

In the original analysis: Estimates of nucleated cell counts were drawn from the amplification of reference gene primers. The assay was immunoSEQ multiplex PCR, and TCRdb's table has in-frame clones only and misses some. V, J and clone size derive from that table, while D and trimming were established from the DNA sequence. The table lists about 260,000 clones, around 86% of them singletons. CDR1 SGHVS and CDR2 FNYEAQ come from the germline V gene. The CDR3 is 16 amino acids. Trimming cost V 3 bases and J 9 bases; bases outside gene matches: 10. Material: peripheral blood. This receptor was identified in a man in his forties or fifties with active or convalescent COVID-19. J is TRBJ1-6 and V is TRBV7-6; TRBD1 matches at 8 bases. Here the CDR3 DNA reads TGTGCCAGCAGCTTCTCTGGTCGGACAGGGACTTCACCCCTCCACTTT. Translated: CASSFSGRTGTSPLHF.